This is a list of T cell receptor beta chains from one sample in a study of vaccination and CD4 T cells after COVID-19. Their antigens are not known. Using its own MiXCR run on the PCR reads, TCRdb lists one record per CDR3 protein. This sample yields about 16,000 distinct CDR3 sequences, of which approximately 35% are seen a single time; approximately 25% belongs to the top ten. The starting material was CD4+ T cells from blood, cultured in vitro, obtained before SARS-CoV-2 vaccination. These receptors originate from a human donor who received a COVID-19 vaccine. Each CDR3 is given with its conserved first and last residue. The order of the fields is D gene, clone size, J gene, V gene, CDR3 protein, CDR3 DNA. D genes are given only for firm matches. Only part of the rows carry a size: once, few, many, or a class if the clone is expanded.

d_gene: .
abundance: .
j_gene: TRBJ2-3
v_gene: TRBV6-1
CDR3aa: CASSVSGTYSTDTQYF
CDR3nt: TGTGCCAGCAGTGTTTCCGGGACTTATAGCACAGATACGCAGTATTTT

d_gene: .
abundance: .
j_gene: TRBJ2-3
v_gene: TRBV2
CDR3aa: CASSEAGGASDTQYF
CDR3nt: TGTGCCAGCAGTGAAGCGGGGGGAGCTTCAGATACGCAGTATTTT

d_gene: TRBD1
abundance: .
j_gene: TRBJ1-4
v_gene: TRBV20-1
CDR3aa: CSARDAGGANEKLFF
CDR3nt: TGCAGTGCTAGAGACGCAGGGGGTGCTAATGAAAAACTGTTTTTT

d_gene: .
abundance: .
j_gene: TRBJ2-3
v_gene: TRBV12-3/TRBV12-4
CDR3aa: CASSLLLGVQDTQYF
CDR3nt: TGTGCCAGCAGTTTACTCCTCGGGGTTCAGGATACGCAGTATTTT

d_gene: TRBD1
abundance: .
j_gene: TRBJ2-7
v_gene: TRBV15
CDR3aa: CATSVGTGAYEQYF
CDR3nt: TGTGCCACCAGCGTCGGGACAGGGGCGTACGAGCAGTACTTC

d_gene: .
abundance: .
j_gene: TRBJ2-5
v_gene: TRBV2
CDR3aa: CASSRDRIQETQYF
CDR3nt: TGTGCCAGCAGCCGAGACAGGATACAAGAGACCCAGTACTTC

d_gene: TRBD1
abundance: .
j_gene: TRBJ1-5
v_gene: TRBV25-1
CDR3aa: CASSGQGFEPQHF
CDR3nt: TGTGCCAGCAGTGGACAGGGTTTTGAGCCCCAGCATTTT

d_gene: TRBD2
abundance: few
j_gene: TRBJ2-5
v_gene: TRBV15
CDR3aa: CATSRDLGTSGSEETQYF
CDR3nt: TGTGCCACCAGCAGAGATCTCGGGACTAGCGGGAGCGAAGAGACCCAGTACTTC

d_gene: .
abundance: .
j_gene: TRBJ2-7
v_gene: TRBV24-1
CDR3aa: CATSDWGSGEQYF
CDR3nt: TGTGCCACCAGTGATTGGGGCTCGGGTGAGCAGTACTTC

d_gene: .
abundance: .
j_gene: TRBJ1-1
v_gene: TRBV5-4
CDR3aa: CASSRQTLNTEAFF
CDR3nt: TGTGCCAGCAGCCGACAGACCTTGAACACTGAAGCTTTCTTT

d_gene: .
abundance: .
j_gene: TRBJ1-3
v_gene: TRBV12-3/TRBV12-4
CDR3aa: CASSFTRALTGNTIYF
CDR3nt: TGTGCCAGCAGTTTTACGAGGGCTTTAACTGGAAACACCATATATTTT

d_gene: .
abundance: .
j_gene: TRBJ2-2
v_gene: TRBV7-7
CDR3aa: CASSLESSANTGELFF
CDR3nt: TGTGCCAGCAGCTTAGAGTCCTCTGCGAACACCGGGGAGCTGTTTTTT

d_gene: .
abundance: .
j_gene: TRBJ2-3
v_gene: TRBV20-1
CDR3aa: CSARALGEGDTQYF
CDR3nt: TGCAGTGCTAGAGCTCTAGGGGAAGGGGATACGCAGTATTTT

d_gene: TRBD1
abundance: .
j_gene: TRBJ1-1
v_gene: TRBV15
CDR3aa: CATRPQGAGSTEAFF
CDR3nt: TGTGCCACCAGACCCCAGGGGGCGGGTAGCACTGAAGCTTTCTTT

d_gene: TRBD1
abundance: few
j_gene: TRBJ2-1
v_gene: TRBV7-2
CDR3aa: CASSLYRGSYNEQFF
CDR3nt: TGTGCCAGCAGCTTATACAGGGGGTCCTACAATGAGCAGTTCTTC

d_gene: TRBD2
abundance: .
j_gene: TRBJ2-3
v_gene: TRBV5-1
CDR3aa: CASSPRGSGGASTDTQYF
CDR3nt: TGCGCCAGCAGCCCCCGGGGTAGCGGGGGCGCCAGCACAGATACGCAGTATTTT

d_gene: TRBD1
abundance: .
j_gene: TRBJ1-6
v_gene: TRBV12-3/TRBV12-4
CDR3aa: CASTPGTGGLLGSPLHF
CDR3nt: TGTGCCAGCACCCCCGGGACAGGGGGGTTGCTGGGATCACCCCTCCACTTT

d_gene: .
abundance: .
j_gene: TRBJ2-4
v_gene: TRBV15
CDR3aa: CATSSDRGGSKNIQYF
CDR3nt: TGTGCCACCAGCAGCGATCGAGGGGGGTCCAAAAACATTCAGTACTTC

d_gene: .
abundance: .
j_gene: TRBJ2-2
v_gene: TRBV5-1
CDR3aa: CASSLVSTGELFF
CDR3nt: TGCGCCAGCAGCTTGGTTTCAACCGGGGAGCTGTTTTTT

d_gene: .
abundance: .
j_gene: TRBJ2-2
v_gene: TRBV27
CDR3aa: CASRLGTNTGELFF
CDR3nt: TGTGCCAGCAGACTCGGGACCAACACCGGGGAGCTGTTTTTT

d_gene: TRBD1
abundance: .
j_gene: TRBJ1-2
v_gene: TRBV19
CDR3aa: CASSPGQILNYGYTF
CDR3nt: TGTGCCAGTAGTCCGGGACAGATATTAAACTATGGCTACACCTTC

d_gene: .
abundance: .
j_gene: TRBJ1-1
v_gene: TRBV7-9
CDR3aa: CASSPDRFGAEAFF
CDR3nt: TGTGCCAGCAGCCCTGACAGGTTTGGGGCTGAAGCTTTCTTT